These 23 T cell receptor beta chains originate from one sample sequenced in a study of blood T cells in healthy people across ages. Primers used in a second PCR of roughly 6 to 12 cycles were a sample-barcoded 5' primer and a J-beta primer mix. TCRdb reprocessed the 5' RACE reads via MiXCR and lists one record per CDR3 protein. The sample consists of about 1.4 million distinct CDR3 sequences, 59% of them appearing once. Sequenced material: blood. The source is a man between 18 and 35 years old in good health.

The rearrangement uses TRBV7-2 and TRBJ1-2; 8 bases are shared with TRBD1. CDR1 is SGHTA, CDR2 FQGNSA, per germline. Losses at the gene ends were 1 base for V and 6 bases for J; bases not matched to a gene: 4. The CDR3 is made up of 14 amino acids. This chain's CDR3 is CASSLGPTGDGYTF. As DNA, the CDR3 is TGTGCCAGCAGCTTAGGTCCGACAGGGGATGGCTACACCTTC.

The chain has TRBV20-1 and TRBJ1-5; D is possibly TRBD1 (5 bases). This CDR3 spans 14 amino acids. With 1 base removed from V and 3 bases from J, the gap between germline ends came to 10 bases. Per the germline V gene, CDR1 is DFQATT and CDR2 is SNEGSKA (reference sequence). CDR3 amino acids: CSARVGGNNQPQHF. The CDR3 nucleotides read TGCAGTGCTAGAGTCGGGGGGAACAATCAGCCCCAGCATTTT.

The CDR3 DNA reads as TGTGCCAGCATCCAGGGGGCTGCAACTAATGAAAAACTGTTTTTT. Its protein is CASIQGAATNEKLFF. V and J are TRBV6-1 and TRBJ1-4, with 8 bases lining up with TRBD1. Trimming at V came to 7 bases and at J to 0 bases, leaving 4 bases not matched to a gene. Germline lookup yields CDR1 MNHNS and CDR2 SASEGT. This CDR3 is 15 amino acids long.

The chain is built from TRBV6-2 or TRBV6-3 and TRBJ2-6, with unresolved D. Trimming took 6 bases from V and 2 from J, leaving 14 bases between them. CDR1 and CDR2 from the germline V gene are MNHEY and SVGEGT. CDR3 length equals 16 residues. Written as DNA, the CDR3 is TGTGCCAGCAGCCACCTCGAATTTACTGGGGCCAACGTCCTGACTTTC. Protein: CASSHLEFTGANVLTF.

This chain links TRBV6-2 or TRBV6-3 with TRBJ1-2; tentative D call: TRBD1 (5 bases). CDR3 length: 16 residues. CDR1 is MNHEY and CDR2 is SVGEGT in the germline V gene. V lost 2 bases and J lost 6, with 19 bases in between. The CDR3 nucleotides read TGTGCCAGCAGTTACGGGGGACCCACAGGCCGGGATGGCTACACCTTC. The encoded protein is CASSYGGPTGRDGYTF.

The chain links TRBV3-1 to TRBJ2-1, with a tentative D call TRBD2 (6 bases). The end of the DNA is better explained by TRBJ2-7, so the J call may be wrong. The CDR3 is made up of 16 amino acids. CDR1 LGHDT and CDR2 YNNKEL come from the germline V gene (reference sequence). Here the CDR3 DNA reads TGTGCCAGCAGCCCCCATGGGGGGAGCTCCTACAATGAGCAGTACTTC. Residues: CASSPHGGSSYNEQYF.

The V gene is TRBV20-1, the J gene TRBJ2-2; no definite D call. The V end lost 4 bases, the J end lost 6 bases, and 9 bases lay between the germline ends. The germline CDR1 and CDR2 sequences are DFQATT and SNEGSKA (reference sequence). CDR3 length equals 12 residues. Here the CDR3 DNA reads TGCAGTGCTAATAGGAATCCCGGGGAGCTGTTTTTT. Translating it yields CSANRNPGELFF.

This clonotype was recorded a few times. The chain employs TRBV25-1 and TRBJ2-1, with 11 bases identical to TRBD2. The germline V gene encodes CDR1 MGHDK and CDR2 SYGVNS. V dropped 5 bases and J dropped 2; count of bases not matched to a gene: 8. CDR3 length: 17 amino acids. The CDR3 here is CASSILAGAGTYNEQFF. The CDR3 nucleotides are TGTGCCAGCAGTATACTAGCGGGAGCAGGTACCTACAATGAGCAGTTCTTC.

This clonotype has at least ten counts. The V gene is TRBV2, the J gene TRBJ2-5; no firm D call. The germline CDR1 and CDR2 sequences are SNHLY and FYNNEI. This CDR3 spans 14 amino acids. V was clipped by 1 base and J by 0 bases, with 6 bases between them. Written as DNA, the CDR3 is TGTGCCAGCAGTGAAGTCAGGTACCAAGAGACCCAGTACTTC. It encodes CASSEVRYQETQYF.

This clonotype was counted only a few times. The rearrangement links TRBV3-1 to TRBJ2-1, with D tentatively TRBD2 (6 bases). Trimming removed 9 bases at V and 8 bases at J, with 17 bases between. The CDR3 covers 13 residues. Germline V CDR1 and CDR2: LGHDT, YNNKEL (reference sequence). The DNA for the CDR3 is TGTGCCAGTGGGACTCAAATGCCCCATGAGCAGTTCTTC. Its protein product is CASGTQMPHEQFF.

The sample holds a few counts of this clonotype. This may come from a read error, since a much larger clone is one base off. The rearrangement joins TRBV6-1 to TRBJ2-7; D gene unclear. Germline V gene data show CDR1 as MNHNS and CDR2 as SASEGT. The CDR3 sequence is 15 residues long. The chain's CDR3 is CASSEVSGSSYGQYF. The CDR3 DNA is TGTGCCAGCAGTGAAGTCTCGGGCAGCTCCTACGGGCAGTACTTC.

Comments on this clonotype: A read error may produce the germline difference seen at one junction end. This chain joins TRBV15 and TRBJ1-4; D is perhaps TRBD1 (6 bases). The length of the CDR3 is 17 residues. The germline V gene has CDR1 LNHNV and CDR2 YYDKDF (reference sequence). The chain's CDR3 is CATSRDPPQGTNKKLFF. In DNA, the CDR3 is TGTGCCACCAGCAGAGATCCCCCACAGGGAACTAATAAAAAACTGTTTTTT.

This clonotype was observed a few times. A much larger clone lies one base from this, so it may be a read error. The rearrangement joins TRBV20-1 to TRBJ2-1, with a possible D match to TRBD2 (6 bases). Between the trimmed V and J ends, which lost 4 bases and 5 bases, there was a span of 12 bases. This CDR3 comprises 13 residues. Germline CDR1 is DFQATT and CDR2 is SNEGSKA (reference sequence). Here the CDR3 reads CSANRESNNEQFF. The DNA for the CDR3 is TGCAGTGCTAACCGGGAGTCCAACAATGAGCAGTTCTTC.

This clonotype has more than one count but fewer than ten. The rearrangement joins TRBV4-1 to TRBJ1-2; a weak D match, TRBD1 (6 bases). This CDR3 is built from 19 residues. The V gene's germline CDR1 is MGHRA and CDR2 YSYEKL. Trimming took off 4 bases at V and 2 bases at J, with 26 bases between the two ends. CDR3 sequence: CASSLTAGTYEIANYGYTF. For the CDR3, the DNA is TGCGCCAGCAGCCTGACCGCCGGGACATACGAGATCGCCAACTATGGCTACACCTTC.

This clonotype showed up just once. The CDR3 sequence is CSARAGDLAKNIQYF. In DNA form, the CDR3 reads TGCAGTGCTAGAGCGGGGGATCTAGCCAAAAACATTCAGTACTTC. This chain links TRBV20-1 with TRBJ2-4; weak D call: TRBD2 (6 bases). This CDR3 spans 15 amino acids. Germline V lookup: CDR1 DFQATT, CDR2 SNEGSKA (reference sequence). V shed 1 base and J shed 0 bases, with 10 bases lying between them.

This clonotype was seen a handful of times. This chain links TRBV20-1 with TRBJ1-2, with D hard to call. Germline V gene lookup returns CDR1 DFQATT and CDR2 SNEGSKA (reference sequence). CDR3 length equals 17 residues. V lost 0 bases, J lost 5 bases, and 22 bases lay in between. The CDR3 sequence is CSARDLGWAGETYGYTF. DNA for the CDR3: TGCAGTGCTAGAGATCTCGGGTGGGCCGGGGAGACATATGGCTACACCTTC.

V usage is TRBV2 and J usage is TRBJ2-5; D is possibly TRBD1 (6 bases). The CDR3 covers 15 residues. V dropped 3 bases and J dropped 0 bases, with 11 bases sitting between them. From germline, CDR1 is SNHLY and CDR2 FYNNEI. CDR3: CASSDGQMYQETQYF. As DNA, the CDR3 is TGTGCCAGCAGTGACGGACAGATGTACCAAGAGACCCAGTACTTC.

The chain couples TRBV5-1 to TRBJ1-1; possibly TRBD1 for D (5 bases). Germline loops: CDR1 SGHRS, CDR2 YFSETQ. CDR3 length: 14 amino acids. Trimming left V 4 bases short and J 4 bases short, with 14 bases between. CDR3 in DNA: TGCGCCAGCAGCGACATACAGAGGGGCACTGAAGCTTTCTTT. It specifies CASSDIQRGTEAFF.

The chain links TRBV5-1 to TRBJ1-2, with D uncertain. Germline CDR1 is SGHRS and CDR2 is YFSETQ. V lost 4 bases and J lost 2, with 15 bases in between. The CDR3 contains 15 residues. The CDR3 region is CASSSTPHQNYGYTF. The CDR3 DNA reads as TGCGCCAGCAGCAGCACCCCTCATCAAAACTATGGCTACACCTTC.

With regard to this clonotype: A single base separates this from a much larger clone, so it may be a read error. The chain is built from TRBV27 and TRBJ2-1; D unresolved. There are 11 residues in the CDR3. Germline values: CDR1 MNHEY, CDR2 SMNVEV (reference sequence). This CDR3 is CASSSFNEKFF. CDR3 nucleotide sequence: TGTGCCAGCAGTTCCTTCAATGAGAAGTTCTTC.

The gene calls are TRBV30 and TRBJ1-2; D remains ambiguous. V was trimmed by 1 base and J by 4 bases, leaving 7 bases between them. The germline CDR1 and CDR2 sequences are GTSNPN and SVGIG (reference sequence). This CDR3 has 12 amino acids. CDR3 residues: CAWSGGSYGYTF. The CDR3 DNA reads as TGTGCCTGGAGTGGCGGAAGCTATGGCTACACCTTC. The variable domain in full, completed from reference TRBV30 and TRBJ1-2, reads SQTIHQWPATLVQPVGSPLSLECTVEGTSNPNLYWYRQAAGRGLQLLFYSVGIGQISSEVPQNLSASRPQDRQFILSSKKLLLSDSGFYLCAWSGGSYGYTFGSGTRLTVV.

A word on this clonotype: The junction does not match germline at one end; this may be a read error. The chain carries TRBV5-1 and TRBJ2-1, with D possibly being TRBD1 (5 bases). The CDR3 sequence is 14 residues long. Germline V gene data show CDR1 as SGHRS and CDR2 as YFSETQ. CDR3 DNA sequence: TGCGCCAGCAGGACTGTCTCAAGGGGCGATGAGCGGTTCTTC. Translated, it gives CASRTVSRGDERFF.

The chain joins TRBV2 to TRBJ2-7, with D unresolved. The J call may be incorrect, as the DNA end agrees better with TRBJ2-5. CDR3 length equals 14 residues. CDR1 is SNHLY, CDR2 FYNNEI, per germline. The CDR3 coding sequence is TGTGCCAGCAGTGGGGGTGTAGTCGGCGAGACCCAGTACTTC. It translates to CASSGGVVGETQYF.